This T cell receptor (beta chain) emerged from a study of cytomegalovirus exposure and HLA in healthy donors. Comment on this clone: Germline is not matched at one junction end, which may reflect a read error.

CDR1 is SGHDT, CDR2 YYEEEE, per germline. CDR3 size: 16 residues. With 60 Vbeta and 13 Jbeta primers, the PCR was carried out. Method: immunoSEQ multiplex PCR; TCRdb's copy keeps in-frame clones and lacks some. The repertoire holds fewer than 200,000 clones, with 65% to 90% as singletons. The source material was PBMCs. This chain links TRBV5-6 with TRBJ1-6, with a tentative D call TRBD1 (5 bases). The origin of this receptor is a human donor in good health. The CDR3 loop is CASSFHRSSYNSPLHF. The DNA for the CDR3 is TGTGCCAGCAGCTTCCACAGGAGCTCCTATAATTCACCCCTTCACTTT. Based on the CDR3 plus reference TRBV5-6 and TRBJ1-6, the full variable domain is DAGVTQSPTHLIKTRGQQVTLRCSPKSGHDTVSWYQQALGQGPQFIFQYYEEEERQRGNFPDRFSGHQFPNYSSELNVNALLLGDSALYLCASSFHRSSYNSPLHFGNGTRLTVT.